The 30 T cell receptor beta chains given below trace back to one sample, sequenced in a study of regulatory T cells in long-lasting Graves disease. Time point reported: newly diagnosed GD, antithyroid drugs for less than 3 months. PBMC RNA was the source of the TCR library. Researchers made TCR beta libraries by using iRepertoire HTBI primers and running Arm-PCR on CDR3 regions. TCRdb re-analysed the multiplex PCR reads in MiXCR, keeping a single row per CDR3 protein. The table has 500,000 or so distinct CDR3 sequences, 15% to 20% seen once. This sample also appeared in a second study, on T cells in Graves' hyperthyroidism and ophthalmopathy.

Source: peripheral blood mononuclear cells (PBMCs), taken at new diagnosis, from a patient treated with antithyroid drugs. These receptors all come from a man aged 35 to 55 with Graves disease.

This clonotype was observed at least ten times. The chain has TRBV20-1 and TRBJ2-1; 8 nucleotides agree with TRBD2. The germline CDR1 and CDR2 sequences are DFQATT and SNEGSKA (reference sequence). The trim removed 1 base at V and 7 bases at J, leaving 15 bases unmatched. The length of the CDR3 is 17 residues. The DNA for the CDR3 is TGCAGTGCTAGAGCCATTAGGCGGGAGGCCCTCGGGAATGAGCAGTTCTTC. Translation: CSARAIRREALGNEQFF.

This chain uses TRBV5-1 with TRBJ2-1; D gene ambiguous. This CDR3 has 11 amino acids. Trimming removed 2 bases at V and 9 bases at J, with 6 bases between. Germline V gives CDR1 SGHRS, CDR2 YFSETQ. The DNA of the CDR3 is TGCGCCAGCAGCTTTGCGGCTGAGCAGTTCTTC. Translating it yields CASSFAAEQFF.

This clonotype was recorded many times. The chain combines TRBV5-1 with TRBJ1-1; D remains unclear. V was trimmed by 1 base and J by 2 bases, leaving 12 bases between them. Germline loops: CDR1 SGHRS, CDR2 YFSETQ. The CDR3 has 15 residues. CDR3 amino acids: CASSLNEGINTEAFF. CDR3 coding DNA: TGCGCCAGCAGCTTGAATGAGGGAATCAACACTGAAGCTTTCTTT.

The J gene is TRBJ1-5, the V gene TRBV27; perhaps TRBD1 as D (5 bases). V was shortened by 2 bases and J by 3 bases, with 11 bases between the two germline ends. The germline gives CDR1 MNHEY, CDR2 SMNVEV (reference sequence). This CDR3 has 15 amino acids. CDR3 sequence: CASSLRGRLNQPQHF. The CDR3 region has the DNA TGTGCCAGCAGTTTAAGGGGCAGGCTCAATCAGCCCCAGCATTTT.

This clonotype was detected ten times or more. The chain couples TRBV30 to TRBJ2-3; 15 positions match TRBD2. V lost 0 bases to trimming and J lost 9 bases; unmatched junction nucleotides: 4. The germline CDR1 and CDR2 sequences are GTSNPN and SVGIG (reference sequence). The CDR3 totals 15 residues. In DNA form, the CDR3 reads TGTGCCTGGAGTGTGGGACTAGCGGGAGGTATGACGCAGTATTTT. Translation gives CAWSVGLAGGMTQYF.

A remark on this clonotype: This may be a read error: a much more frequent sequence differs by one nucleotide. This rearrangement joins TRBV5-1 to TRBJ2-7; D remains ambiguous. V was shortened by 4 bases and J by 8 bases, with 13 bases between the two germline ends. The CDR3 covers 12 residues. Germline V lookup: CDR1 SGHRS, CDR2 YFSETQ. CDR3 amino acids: CASSLNVGKQYF. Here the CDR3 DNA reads TGCGCCAGCAGCCTTAATGTCGGCAAGCAGTACTTC.

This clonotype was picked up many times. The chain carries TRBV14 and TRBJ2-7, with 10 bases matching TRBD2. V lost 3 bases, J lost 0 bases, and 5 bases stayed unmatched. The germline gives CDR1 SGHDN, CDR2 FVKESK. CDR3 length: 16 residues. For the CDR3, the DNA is TGTGCCAGCAGCCATAGCGGGAGGCCCCTCTCCTACGAGCAGTACTTC. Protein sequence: CASSHSGRPLSYEQYF.

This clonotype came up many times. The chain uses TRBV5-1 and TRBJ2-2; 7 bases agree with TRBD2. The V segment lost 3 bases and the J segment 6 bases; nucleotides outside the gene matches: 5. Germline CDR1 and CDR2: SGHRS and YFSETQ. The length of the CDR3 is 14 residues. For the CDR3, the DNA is TGCGCCAGCAGCTGGGAGGCGGGAGCCGGGGAGCTGTTTTTT. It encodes CASSWEAGAGELFF.

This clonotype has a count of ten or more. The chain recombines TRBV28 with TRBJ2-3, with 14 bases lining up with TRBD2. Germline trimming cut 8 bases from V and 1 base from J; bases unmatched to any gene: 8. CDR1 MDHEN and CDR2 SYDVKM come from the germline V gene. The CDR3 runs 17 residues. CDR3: CASPPGLAGAGTDTQYF. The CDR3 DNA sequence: TGTGCCAGCCCACCGGGACTAGCGGGAGCGGGCACAGATACGCAGTATTTT.

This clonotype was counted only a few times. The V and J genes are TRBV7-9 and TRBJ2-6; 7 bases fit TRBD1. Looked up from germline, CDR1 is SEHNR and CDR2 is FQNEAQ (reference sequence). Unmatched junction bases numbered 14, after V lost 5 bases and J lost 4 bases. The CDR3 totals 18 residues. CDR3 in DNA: TGTGCCAGCAGCGGTGACCGGGACAGAATGTCCGGGGCCAACGTCCTGACTTTC. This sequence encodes CASSGDRDRMSGANVLTF.

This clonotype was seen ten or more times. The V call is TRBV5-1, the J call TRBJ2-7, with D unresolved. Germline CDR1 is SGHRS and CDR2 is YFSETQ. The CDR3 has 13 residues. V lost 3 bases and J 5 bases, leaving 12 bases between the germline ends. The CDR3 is CASSSGSTNEQYF. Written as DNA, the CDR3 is TGCGCCAGCAGCTCCGGGTCGACAAACGAGCAGTACTTC.

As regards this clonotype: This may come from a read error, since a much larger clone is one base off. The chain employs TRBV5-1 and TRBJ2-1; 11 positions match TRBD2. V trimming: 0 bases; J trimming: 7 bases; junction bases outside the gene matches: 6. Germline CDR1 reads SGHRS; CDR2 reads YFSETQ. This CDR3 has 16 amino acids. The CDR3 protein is CASSLGGTSGKNEQFF. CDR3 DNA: TGCGCCAGCAGCTTGGGGGGGACTAGCGGAAAAAATGAGCAGTTCTTC.

The CDR3 DNA sequence: TGTGCCAGCAGCTATCCCGGGACAGGGAGCGGGTACGAGCAGTACTTC. Protein product: CASSYPGTGSGYEQYF. The chain uses TRBV7-2 and TRBJ2-7, with TRBD1 matching 9 bases. CDR1 SGHTA and CDR2 FQGNSA come from the germline V gene. The CDR3 contains 16 residues. V dropped 4 bases and J dropped 4; count of bases not matched to a gene: 11.

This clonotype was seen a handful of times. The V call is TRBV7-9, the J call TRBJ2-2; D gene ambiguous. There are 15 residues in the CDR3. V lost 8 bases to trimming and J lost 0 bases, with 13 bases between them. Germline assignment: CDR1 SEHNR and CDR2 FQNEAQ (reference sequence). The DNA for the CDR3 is TGTGCCAGCTCTTCGTTTGACCCGAACACCGGGGAGCTGTTTTTT. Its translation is CASSSFDPNTGELFF.

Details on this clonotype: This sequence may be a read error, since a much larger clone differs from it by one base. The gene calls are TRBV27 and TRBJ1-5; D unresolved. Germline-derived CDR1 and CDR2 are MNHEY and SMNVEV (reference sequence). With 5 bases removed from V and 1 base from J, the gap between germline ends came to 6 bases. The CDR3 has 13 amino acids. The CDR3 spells CASSPPSNQPQHF. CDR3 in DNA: TGTGCCAGCAGTCCGCCCAGCAATCAGCCCCAGCATTTT.

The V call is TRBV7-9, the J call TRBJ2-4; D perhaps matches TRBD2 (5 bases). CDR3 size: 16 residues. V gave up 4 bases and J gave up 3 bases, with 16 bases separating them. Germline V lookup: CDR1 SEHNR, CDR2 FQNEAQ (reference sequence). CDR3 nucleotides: TGTGCCAGCAGCTCGATCCATGACGGGGTCAAAAACATTCAGTACTTC. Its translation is CASSSIHDGVKNIQYF.

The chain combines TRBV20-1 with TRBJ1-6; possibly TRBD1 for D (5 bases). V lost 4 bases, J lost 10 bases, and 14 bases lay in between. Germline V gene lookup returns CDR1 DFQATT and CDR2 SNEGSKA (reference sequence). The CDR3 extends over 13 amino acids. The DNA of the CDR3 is TGCAGTGCTAAAGTAGCGGGGACCTCACCCCTCCACTTT. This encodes CSAKVAGTSPLHF.

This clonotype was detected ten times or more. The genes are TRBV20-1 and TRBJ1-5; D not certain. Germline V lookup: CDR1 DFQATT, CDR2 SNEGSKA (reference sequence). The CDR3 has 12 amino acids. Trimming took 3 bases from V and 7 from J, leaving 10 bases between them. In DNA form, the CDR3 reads TGCAGTGCTAGGAGGGTGGGCCAGCCCCAGCATTTT. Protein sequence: CSARRVGQPQHF.

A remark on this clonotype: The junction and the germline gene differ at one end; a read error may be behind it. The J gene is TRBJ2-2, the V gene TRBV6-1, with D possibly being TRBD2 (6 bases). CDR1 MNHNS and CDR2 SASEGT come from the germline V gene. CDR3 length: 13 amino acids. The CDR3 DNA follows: TGTGCCAGCAGTCGCCCCGGTGGCGGGAAGCTGTTTTTT. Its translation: CASSRPGGGKLFF.

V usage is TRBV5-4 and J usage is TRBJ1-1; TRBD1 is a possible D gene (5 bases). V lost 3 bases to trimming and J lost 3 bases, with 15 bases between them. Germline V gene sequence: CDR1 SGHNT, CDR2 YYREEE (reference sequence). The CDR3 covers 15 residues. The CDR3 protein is CASSSRLGGDTEAFF. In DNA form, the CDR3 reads TGTGCCAGCAGCTCCCGTTTGGGAGGGGACACTGAAGCTTTCTTT.

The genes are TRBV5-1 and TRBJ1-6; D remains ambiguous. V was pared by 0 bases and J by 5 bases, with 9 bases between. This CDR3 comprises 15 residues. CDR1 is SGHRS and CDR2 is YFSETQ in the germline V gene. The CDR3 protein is CASSLERQNNSPLHF. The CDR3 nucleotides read TGCGCCAGCAGCTTGGAACGACAAAATAATTCACCCCTCCACTTT.

CDR3 coding DNA: TGCAGCGTCAGGGACAGCGACTATGGCTACACCTTC. Protein: CSVRDSDYGYTF. The chain recombines TRBV29-1 with TRBJ1-2, with 7 bases identical to TRBD1. This CDR3 is 12 amino acids long. The V segment lost 6 bases and the J segment 3 bases; nucleotides outside the gene matches: 4. CDR1 and CDR2 from the germline V gene are SQVTM and ANQGSEA.

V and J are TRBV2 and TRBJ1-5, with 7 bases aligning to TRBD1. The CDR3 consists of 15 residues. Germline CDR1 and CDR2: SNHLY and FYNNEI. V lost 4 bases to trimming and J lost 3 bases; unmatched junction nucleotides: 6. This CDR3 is CASSAHGTVNQPQHF. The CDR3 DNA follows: TGTGCCAGCAGTGCCCACGGGACAGTCAATCAGCCCCAGCATTTT.

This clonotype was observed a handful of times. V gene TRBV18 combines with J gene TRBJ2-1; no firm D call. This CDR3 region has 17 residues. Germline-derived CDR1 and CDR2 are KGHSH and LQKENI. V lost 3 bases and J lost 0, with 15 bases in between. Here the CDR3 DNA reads TGTGCCAGCTCACCTGGATCCGGTGCCATCTCCTACAATGAGCAGTTCTTC. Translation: CASSPGSGAISYNEQFF.

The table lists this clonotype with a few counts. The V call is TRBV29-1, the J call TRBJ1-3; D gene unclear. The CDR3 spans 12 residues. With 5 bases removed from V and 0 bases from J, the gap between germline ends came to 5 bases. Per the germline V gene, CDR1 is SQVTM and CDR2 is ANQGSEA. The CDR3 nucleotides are TGCAGCGTTTCGAGCTCTGGAAACACCATATATTTT. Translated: CSVSSSGNTIYF. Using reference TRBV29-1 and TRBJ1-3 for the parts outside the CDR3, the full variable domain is SAVISQKPSRDICQRGTSLTIQCQVDSQVTMMFWYRQQPGQSLTLIATANQGSEATYESGFVIDKFPISRPNLTFSTLTVSNMSPEDSSIYLCSVSSSGNTIYFGEGSWLTVV.

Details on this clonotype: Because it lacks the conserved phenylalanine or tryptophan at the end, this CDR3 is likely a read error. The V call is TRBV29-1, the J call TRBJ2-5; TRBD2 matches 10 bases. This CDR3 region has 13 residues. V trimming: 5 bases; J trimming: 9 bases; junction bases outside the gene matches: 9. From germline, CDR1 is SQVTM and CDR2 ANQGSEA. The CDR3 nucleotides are TGCAGCGTTACAGCGGGAGGGCCTGGGGCCCAGTACTCC. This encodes CSVTAGGPGAQYS.

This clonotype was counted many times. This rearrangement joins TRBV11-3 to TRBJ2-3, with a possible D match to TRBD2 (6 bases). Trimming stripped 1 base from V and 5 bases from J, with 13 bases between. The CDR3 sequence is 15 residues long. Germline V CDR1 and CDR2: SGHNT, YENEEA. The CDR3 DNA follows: TGTGCCAGCAGCTTAGGAGGGAGGAGCGGAGATACGCAGTATTTT. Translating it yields CASSLGGRSGDTQYF.

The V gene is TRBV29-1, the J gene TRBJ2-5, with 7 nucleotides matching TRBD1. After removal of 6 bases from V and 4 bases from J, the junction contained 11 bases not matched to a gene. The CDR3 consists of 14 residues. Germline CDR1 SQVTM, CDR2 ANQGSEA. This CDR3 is CSVRRQGILETQYF. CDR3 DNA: TGCAGCGTACGAAGACAGGGAATTTTAGAGACCCAGTACTTC.

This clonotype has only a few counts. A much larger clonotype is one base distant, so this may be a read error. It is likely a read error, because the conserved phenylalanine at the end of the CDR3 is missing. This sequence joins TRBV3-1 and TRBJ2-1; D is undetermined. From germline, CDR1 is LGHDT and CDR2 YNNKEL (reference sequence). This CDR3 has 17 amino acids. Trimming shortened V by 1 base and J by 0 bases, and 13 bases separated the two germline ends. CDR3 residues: CASSQGRTGRSYNEQFL. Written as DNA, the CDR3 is TGTGCCAGCAGCCAAGGGCGTACGGGTCGCTCCTACAATGAGCAGTTCCTC.

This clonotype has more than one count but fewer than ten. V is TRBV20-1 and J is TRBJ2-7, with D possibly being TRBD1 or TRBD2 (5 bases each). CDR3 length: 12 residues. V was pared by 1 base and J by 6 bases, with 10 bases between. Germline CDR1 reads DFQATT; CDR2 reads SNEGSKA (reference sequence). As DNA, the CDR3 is TGCAGTGCTAGAGGGTTTGGGGGCGAGCAGTACTTC. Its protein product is CSARGFGGEQYF.